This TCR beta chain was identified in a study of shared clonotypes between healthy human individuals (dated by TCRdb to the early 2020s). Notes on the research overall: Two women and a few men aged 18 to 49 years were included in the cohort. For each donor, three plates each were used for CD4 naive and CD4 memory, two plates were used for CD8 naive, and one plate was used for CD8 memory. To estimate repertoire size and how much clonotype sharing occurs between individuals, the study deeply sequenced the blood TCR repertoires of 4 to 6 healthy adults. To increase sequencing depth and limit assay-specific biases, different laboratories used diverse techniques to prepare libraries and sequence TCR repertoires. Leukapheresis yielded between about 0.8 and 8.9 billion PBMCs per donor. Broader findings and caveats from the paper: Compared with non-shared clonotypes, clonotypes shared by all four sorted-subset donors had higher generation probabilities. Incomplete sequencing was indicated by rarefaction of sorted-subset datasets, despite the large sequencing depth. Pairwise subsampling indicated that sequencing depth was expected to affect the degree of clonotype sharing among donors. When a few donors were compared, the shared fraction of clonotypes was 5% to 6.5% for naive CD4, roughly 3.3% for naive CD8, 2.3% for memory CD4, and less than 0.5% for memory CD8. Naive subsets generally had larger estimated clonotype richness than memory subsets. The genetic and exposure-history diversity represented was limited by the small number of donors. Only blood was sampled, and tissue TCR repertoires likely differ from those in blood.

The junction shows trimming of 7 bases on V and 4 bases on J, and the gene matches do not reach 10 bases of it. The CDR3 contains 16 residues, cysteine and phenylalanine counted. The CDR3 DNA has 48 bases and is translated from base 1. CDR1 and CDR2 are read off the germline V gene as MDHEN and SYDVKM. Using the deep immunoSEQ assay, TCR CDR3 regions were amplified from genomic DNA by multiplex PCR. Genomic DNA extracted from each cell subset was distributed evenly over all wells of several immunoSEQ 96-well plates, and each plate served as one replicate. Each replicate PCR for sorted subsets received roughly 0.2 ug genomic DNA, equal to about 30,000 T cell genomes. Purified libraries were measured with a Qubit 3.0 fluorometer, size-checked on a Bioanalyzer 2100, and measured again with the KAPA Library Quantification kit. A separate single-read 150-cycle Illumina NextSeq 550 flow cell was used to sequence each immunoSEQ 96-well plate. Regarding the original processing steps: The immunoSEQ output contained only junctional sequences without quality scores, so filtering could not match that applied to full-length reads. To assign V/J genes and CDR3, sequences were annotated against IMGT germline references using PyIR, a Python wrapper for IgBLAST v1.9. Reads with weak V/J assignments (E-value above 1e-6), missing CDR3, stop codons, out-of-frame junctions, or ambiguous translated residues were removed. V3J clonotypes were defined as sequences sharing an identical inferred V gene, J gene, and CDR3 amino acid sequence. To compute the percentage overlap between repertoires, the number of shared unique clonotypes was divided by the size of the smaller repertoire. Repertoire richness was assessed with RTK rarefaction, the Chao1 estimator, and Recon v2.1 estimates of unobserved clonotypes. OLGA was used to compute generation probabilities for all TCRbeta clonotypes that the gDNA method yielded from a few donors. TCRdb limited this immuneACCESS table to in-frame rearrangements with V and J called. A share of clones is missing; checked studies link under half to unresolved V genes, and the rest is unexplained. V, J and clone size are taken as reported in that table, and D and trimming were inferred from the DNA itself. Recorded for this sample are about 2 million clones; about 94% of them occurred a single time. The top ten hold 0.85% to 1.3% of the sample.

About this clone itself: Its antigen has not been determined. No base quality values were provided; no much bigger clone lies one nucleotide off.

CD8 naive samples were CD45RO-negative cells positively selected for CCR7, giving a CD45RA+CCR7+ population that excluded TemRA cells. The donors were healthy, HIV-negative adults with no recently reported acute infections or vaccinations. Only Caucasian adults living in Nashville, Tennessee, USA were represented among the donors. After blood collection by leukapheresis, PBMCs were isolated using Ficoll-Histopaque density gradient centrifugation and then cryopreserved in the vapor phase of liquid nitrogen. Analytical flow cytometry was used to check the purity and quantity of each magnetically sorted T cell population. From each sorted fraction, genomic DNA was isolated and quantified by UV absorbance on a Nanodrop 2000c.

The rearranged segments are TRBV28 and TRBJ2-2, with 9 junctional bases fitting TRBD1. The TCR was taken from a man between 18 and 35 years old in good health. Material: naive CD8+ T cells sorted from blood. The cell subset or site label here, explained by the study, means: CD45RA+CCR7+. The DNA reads TGTGCCAGCACCGACCCCGACAGGGGGAGCACCGGGGAGCTGTTTTTT. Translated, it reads CASTDPDRGSTGELFF.